This T cell receptor (beta chain) was captured in a study of T-cell reconstitution after alpha-beta-depleted transplantation in children. Preparation of the TCRbeta library was carried out with unique molecular identifiers. TCRdb redid the calling of the PCR reads with MiXCR, one entry per CDR3 protein. The sample shows approximately 640,000 distinct CDR3 sequences, approximately 15% of them seen only once. V was shortened by 0 bases and J by 2 bases, with 22 bases between the two germline ends. CDR3 size: 18 residues. Germline V CDR1 and CDR2: DFQATT, SNEGSKA (reference sequence). This clonotype was counted between two and nine times.

This sequence joins TRBV20-1 and TRBJ2-5; D remains ambiguous. Sample: PBMCs from the stem cell graft donor, taken from the stem cell graft. This receptor was obtained from a human donor who donated a stem cell graft to a child with acute myeloid leukemia. The DNA for the CDR3 is TGCAGTGCTAGAGATCCGGCGGTCCCGCGACAAACACAAGAGACCCAGTACTTC. It yields the protein CSARDPAVPRQTQETQYF.